This TCR beta chain stems from a study of Graves' ophthalmopathy and Graves' hyperthyroidism. Regarding the study as a whole: Most expanded thyroid clonotypes above 0.001 frequency also appeared in blood.

Lactation, pregnancy, uncontrolled infections and other autoimmune diseases were all grounds for excluding patients. The evidence that diagnosis relied on was clinical symptoms, serum thyroxine, TRAb, thyroid ultrasound and orbital computed tomography. The PBMCs were taken from about 10 ml of fresh peripheral blood. Amplification of the TCR beta CDR3 regions used RNA transcripts (as template). RT-PCR was first run with HTBI primers, then multiplex PCR in a second round. TCRdb re-called the multiplex PCR reads through MiXCR, storing one row per CDR3 protein. Among 350,000 or so distinct CDR3 sequences listed, about 17% were seen once. Of note for this clonotype: Its specificity is unknown.

The sequencing sample was made of peripheral blood. The receptor was isolated from an adult man with Graves' ophthalmopathy.

The CDR3 region has the DNA TGTGCCAGCAGTTCCGTCCCAAACTCCCCTCACAGATACGAGCAGTACTTC. Translated, it gives CASSSVPNSPHRYEQYF. J is TRBJ2-7 and V is TRBV6-5; the D is unclear. CDR3 length: 17 residues. Germline CDR1 is MNHEY and CDR2 is SVGAGI. Trimming stripped 4 bases from V and 4 bases from J, with 23 bases between.